This is a list of T cell receptor beta chains from one sample in a study of blood T cell repertoires in COVID-19. Repertoires were generated with immunoSEQ multiplex PCR, while TCRdb's copy carries only in-frame clones and drops some. Of roughly 63,000 clones in the sample, roughly nine tenths were seen once. Sequencing used peripheral blood. Source of these receptors: a man in his forties or fifties with acute or convalescent COVID-19. Each CDR3 is given with its conserved first and last residue. The D gene is left open where the match is weak. The listing skips clone size in some rows; elsewhere it reads once, few, many or a size class.

V gene	D gene	clone size	J gene	CDR3 protein	CDR3 DNA
TRBV5-1	NA	NA	TRBJ1-1	CASRPQSMNTEAFF	TGCGCCAGCAGGCCACAGAGCATGAACACTGAAGCTTTCTTT
TRBV24-1	NA	NA	TRBJ1-2	CATSETANYGYTF	TGTGCCACCAGTGAGACAGCAAACTATGGCTACACCTTC
TRBV7-2	TRBD2	NA	TRBJ2-5	CASSPPGLAGVGETQYF	TGTGCCAGCAGCCCGCCGGGACTAGCGGGAGTTGGAGAGACCCAGTACTTC
TRBV7-9	TRBD1	NA	TRBJ2-7	CASGQGAPSSYEQYF	TGTGCCAGCGGACAGGGCGCGCCTAGCTCCTACGAGCAGTACTTC
TRBV6-5	NA	NA	TRBJ1-2	CATRSRGTNYGYTF	TGTGCCACTCGGAGCAGGGGAACTAACTATGGCTACACCTTC
TRBV3-1/TRBV3-2	TRBD1	NA	TRBJ1-2	CASSPRQGNGYTF	TGTGCCAGCAGCCCTAGACAGGGTAATGGCTACACCTTC
TRBV10-3	NA	NA	TRBJ1-1	CAISSQGSGEAFF	TGTGCCATCAGTTCTCAGGGGTCTGGTGAAGCTTTCTTT
TRBV7-9	NA	NA	TRBJ2-1	CASSFAGSSYNEQFF	TGTGCCAGCAGCTTCGCGGGGAGCTCCTACAATGAGCAGTTCTTC
TRBV19	TRBD2	few	TRBJ2-1	CASSLRGGAYNEQFF	TGTGCCAGTAGTTTACGCGGGGGTGCCTACAATGAGCAGTTCTTC
TRBV18	NA	NA	TRBJ2-3	CASSPRDTDTQYF	TGTGCCAGCTCACCGCGGGACACAGATACGCAGTATTTT
TRBV5-5	TRBD2	NA	TRBJ2-6	CASSPRTSGGLSGANVLTF	TGTGCCAGCAGCCCACGGACTAGCGGAGGATTGTCGGGGGCCAACGTCCTGACTTTC
TRBV6-5	NA	once	TRBJ2-7	CASSYSREDYEQYF	TGTGCCAGCAGTTACTCGCGGGAAGACTACGAGCAGTACTTC
TRBV30	NA	NA	TRBJ1-2	CAWSAGNYGYTF	TGTGCCTGGAGTGCCGGGAACTATGGCTACACCTTC
TRBV19	TRBD1	once	TRBJ1-5	CASSDRGGNQPQHF	TGTGCCAGTAGCGACAGGGGAGGCAATCAGCCCCAGCATTTT
TRBV29-1	TRBD2	NA	TRBJ2-5	CSVETSGQETQYF	TGCAGCGTTGAGACTAGCGGACAAGAGACCCAGTACTTC
TRBV6-5	TRBD1	NA	TRBJ1-3	CASSRDRLSGNTIYF	TGTGCCAGCAGTAGGGACAGACTCTCTGGAAACACCATATATTTT
TRBV19	NA	NA	TRBJ1-1	CASSRGGRGARTEAFF	TGTGCCAGTAGTCGAGGGGGTCGGGGGGCGCGGACTGAAGCTTTCTTT
TRBV27	TRBD1	few	TRBJ1-2	CASSFDRVHGYTF	TGTGCCAGCAGTTTTGACAGGGTGCATGGCTACACCTTC
TRBV3-1/TRBV3-2	NA	NA	TRBJ1-5	CASSLGVLGNQPQHF	TGTGCCAGCAGCTTAGGGGTTTTGGGCAATCAGCCCCAGCATTTT
TRBV9	NA	few	TRBJ1-2	CASSSPRVGQSYGYTF	TGTGCCAGCAGCTCCCCTCGGGTGGGGCAGTCCTATGGCTACACCTTC
TRBV20-1	NA	NA	TRBJ2-5	CSAMSLVTQYF	TGCAGTGCTATGTCTTTAGTGACCCAGTACTTC
TRBV29-1	TRBD1	NA	TRBJ1-2	CSVETGQGDWGYTF	TGCAGCGTTGAAACGGGACAGGGTGATTGGGGCTACACCTTC
TRBV3-1/TRBV3-2	TRBD2	NA	TRBJ2-5	CASSPSGSAETQYF	TGTGCCAGCAGCCCTAGCGGGAGTGCAGAGACCCAGTACTTC
TRBV6-5	NA	NA	TRBJ2-2	CATETHTGELFF	TGTGCCACGGAGACTCACACCGGGGAGCTGTTTTTT